The entry below describes one T cell receptor beta chain. The data were taken from a study of blood T cell repertoires in COVID-19. From germline, CDR1 is SGHRS and CDR2 YFSETQ. V was trimmed by 1 base and J by 1 base, leaving 11 bases between them. The CDR3 spans 15 residues. Enrollees, about 18 to 95 years old, lived in fewer than 25 US areas. Cohorts were based on clinical histories the participants reported. In Cohort 3, a recovered donor had either two negative PCRs, clearance, or symptom resolution. Sequencing used immunoSEQ multiplex PCR; TCRdb keeps in-frame clones, though not all of them. The profile shows about 220,000 clones, over 75% of them singletons.

The material sequenced was PBMCs or T cells enriched from blood (not recorded which). The chain employs TRBV5-1 and TRBJ2-5, with a weak D call TRBD1 (5 bases). The source is an older woman who had recovered from COVID-19. CDR3 sequence reads: CASSLTGNFQETQYF. The CDR3 bases are TGCGCCAGCAGCTTGACAGGAAATTTCCAAGAGACCCAGTACTTC. Looking up the rest from reference TRBV5-1 and TRBJ2-5 gives the full variable domain: KAGVTQTPRYLIKTRGQQVTLSCSPISGHRSVSWYQQTPGQGLQFLFEYFSETQRNKGNFPGRFSGRQFSNSRSEMNVSTLELGDSALYLCASSLTGNFQETQYFGPGTRLLVL.